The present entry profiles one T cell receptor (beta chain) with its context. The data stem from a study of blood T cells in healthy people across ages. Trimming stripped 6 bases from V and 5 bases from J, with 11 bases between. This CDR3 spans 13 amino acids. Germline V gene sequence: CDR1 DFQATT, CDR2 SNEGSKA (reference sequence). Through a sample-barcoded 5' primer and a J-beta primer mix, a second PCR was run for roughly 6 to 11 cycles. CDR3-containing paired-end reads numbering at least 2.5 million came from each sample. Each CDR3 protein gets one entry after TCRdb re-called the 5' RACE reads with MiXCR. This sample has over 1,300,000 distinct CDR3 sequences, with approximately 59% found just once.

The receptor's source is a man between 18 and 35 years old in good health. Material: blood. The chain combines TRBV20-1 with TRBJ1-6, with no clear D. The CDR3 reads CSAERGDNSPLHF. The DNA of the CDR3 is TGCAGTGCCGAGCGGGGAGATAATTCACCCCTCCACTTT.